Listed here is a single T cell receptor (beta chain). Its antigen is unidentified. The data originate from a study of cytomegalovirus exposure and HLA in healthy donors. Whole-study results and caveats: Later work associated over 15,000 TCR beta sequences with HLA alleles at 0.05 false discovery rate. Roughly uniform depth of sequencing across donors was assumed in presence/absence analyses. A previous analysis found most TCR beta V segments productive roughly 90% or roughly 30% of the time.

PCR employed 60 Vbeta and 13 Jbeta primers. Per the original data handling: Per a later analysis, the number of unique TCR beta chains was some 82 million, of which 8.5 million to 11 million were shared. Libraries were prepared by immunoSEQ multiplex PCR; TCRdb keeps only in-frame clonotypes and omits some of them. That table supplies the V and J calls and clone size; D and trimming were determined from the DNA. The sample carries 140,000 to 150,000 clones, 60% to 80% recorded once. Sequencing input: PBMCs. This TCR was sampled from a woman aged 40 to 50 in good health and CMV-seropositive.

The DNA of the CDR3 is TGTGCCAGCAGCTTGCGTCTCACTGGCACAGATACGCAGTATTTT. Its translation: CASSLRLTGTDTQYF. The chain uses TRBV5-4 and TRBJ2-3; no clear D. V lost 1 base and J 1 base, leaving 10 bases between the germline ends. Germline V gene data show CDR1 as SGHNT and CDR2 as YYREEE (reference sequence). The CDR3 spans 15 residues.